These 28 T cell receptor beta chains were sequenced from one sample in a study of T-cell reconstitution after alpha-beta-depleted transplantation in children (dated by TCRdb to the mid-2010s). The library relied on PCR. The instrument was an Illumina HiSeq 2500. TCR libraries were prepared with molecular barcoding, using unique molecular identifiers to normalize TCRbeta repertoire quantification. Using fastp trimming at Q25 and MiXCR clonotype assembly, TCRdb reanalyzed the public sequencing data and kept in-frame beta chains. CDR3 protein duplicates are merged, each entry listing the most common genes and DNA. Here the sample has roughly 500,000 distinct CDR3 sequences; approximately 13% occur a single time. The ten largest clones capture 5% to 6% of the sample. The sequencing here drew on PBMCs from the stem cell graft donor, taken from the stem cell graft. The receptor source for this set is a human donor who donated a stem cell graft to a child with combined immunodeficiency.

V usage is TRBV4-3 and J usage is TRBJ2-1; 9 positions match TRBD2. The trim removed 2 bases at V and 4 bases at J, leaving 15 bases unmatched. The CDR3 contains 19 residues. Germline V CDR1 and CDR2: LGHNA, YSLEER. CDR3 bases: TGCGCCAGCAGCCAATACCCAACCTTAGCGGGAGAATCTTACAATGAGCAGTTCTTC. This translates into CASSQYPTLAGESYNEQFF.

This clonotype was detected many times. The chain's CDR3 is CASSHGRGQHSYEQYF. CDR3 in DNA: TGTGCCAGCAGCCACGGTCGCGGGCAACACTCCTACGAGCAGTACTTC. This chain connects TRBV3-1 to TRBJ2-7, with D possibly TRBD2 on 5 matching bases. The germline CDR1 and CDR2 sequences are LGHDT and YNNKEL (reference sequence). The CDR3 extends over 16 amino acids. The V and J ends lost 3 bases and 0 bases respectively, with 15 bases between them.

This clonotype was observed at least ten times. CDR3 in DNA: TGTGCCAGCAGTTTTAGAGCTAGCGGTGCCTACGAGCAGTACTTC. As protein: CASSFRASGAYEQYF. The J gene is TRBJ2-7, the V gene TRBV27, with TRBD2 matching 7 bases. Germline V CDR1 and CDR2: MNHEY, SMNVEV (reference sequence). Unmatched junction bases numbered 7, after V lost 3 bases and J lost 2 bases. This CDR3 region has 15 residues.

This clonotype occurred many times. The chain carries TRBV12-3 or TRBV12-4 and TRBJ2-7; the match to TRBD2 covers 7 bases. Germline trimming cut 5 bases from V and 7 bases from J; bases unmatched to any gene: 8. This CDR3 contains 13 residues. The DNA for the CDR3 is TGTGCCAGCAGTCAACTACTTAGCGGGGAGCAGTACTTC. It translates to CASSQLLSGEQYF.

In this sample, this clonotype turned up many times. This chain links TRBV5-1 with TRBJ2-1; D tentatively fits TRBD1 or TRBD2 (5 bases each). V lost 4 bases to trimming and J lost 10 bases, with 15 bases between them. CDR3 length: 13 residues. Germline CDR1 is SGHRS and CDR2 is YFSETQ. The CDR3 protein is CASSTGTTSEQFF. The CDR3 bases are TGCGCCAGCAGCACGGGGACGACCTCAGAGCAGTTCTTC. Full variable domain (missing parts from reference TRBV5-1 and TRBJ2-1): KAGVTQTPRYLIKTRGQQVTLSCSPISGHRSVSWYQQTPGQGLQFLFEYFSETQRNKGNFPGRFSGRQFSNSRSEMNVSTLELGDSALYLCASSTGTTSEQFFGPGTRLTVL.

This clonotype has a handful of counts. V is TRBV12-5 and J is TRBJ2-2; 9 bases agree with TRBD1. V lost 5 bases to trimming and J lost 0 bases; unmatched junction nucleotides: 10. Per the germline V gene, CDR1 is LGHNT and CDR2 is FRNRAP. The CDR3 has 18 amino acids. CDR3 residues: CASGHPGTGSSNTGELFF. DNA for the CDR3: TGTGCTAGTGGTCACCCCGGGACAGGGTCGTCGAACACCGGGGAGCTGTTTTTT.

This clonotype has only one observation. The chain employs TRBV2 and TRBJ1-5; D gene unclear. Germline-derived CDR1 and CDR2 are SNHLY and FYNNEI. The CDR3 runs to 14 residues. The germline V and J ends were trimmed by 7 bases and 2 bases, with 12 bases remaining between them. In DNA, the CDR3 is TGTGCCAGCACGCGAGGGTTGGGCAATCAGCCCCAGCATTTT. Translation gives CASTRGLGNQPQHF.

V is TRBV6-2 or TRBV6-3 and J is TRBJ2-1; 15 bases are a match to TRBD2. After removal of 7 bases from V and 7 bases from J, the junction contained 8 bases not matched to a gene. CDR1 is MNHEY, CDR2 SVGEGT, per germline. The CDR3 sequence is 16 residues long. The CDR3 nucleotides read TGTGCCAGCACTAACCGGGGGACTAGCGGGGGGAATGAGCAGTTCTTC. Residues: CASTNRGTSGGNEQFF.

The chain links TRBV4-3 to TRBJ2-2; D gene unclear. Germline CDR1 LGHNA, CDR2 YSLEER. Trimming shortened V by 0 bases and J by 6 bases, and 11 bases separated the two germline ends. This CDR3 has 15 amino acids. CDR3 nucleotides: TGCGCCAGCAGCCAAGATGGGTCAATGGCCGGGGAGCTGTTTTTT. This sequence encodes CASSQDGSMAGELFF.

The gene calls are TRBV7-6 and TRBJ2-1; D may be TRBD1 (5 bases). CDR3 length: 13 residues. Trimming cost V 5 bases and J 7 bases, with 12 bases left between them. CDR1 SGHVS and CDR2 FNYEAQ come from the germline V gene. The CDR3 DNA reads TGTGCCAGCAGCCGGAAGGGGTGGAATGAGCAGTTCTTC. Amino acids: CASSRKGWNEQFF. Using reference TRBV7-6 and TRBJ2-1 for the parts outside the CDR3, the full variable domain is GAGVSQSPRYKVTKRGQDVALRCDPISGHVSLYWYRQALGQGPEFLTYFNYEAQQDKSGLPNDRFSAERPEGSISTLTIQRTEQRDSAMYRCASSRKGWNEQFFGPGTRLTVL.

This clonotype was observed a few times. The CDR3 DNA reads TGTGCCAGCAGTTACACCAGACAGGGGGTTGACACCGGGGAGCTGTTTTTT. This codes for CASSYTRQGVDTGELFF. The rearrangement uses TRBV6-5 and TRBJ2-2; TRBD1 matches 9 bases. Unmatched junction bases numbered 7, after V lost 2 bases and J lost 3 bases. Germline values: CDR1 MNHEY, CDR2 SVGAGI. The CDR3 contains 17 residues.

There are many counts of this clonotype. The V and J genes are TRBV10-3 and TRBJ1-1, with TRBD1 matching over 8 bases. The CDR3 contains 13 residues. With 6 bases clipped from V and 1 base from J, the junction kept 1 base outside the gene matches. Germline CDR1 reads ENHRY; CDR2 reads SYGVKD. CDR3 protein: CAIRTGENTEAFF. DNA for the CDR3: TGTGCCATCAGGACAGGGGAGAACACTGAAGCTTTCTTT.

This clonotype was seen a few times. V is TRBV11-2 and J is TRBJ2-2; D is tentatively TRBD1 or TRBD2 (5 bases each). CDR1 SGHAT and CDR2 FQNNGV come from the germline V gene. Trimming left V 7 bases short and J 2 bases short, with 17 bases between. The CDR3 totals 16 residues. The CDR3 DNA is TGTGCCAGCACTCTTGGGACGCAAGTCAACACCGGGGAGCTGTTTTTT. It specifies CASTLGTQVNTGELFF.

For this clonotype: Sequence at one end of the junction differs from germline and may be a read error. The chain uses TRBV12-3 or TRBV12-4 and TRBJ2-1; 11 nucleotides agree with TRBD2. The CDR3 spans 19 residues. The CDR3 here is CASSLFGTSGRSYYNEEFF. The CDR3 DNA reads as TGTGCCAGCAGTTTATTTGGGACTAGCGGCCGAAGTTACTACAATGAGGAGTTCTTC.

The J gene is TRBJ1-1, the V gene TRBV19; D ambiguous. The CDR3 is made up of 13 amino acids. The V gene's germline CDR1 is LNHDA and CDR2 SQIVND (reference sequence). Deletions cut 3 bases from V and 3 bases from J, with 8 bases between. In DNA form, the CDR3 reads TGTGCCAGTAGTATTGACGGAGACACTGAAGCTTTCTTT. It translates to CASSIDGDTEAFF. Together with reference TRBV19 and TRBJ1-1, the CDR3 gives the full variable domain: DGGITQSPKYLFRKEGQNVTLSCEQNLNHDAMYWYRQDPGQGLRLIYYSQIVNDFQKGDIAEGYSVSREKKESFPLTVTSAQKNPTAFYLCASSIDGDTEAFFGQGTRLTVV.

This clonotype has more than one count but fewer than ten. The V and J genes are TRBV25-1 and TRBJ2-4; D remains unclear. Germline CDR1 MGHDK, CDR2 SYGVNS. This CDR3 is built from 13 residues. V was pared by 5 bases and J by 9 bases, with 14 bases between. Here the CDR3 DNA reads TGTGCCAGCAGTCTGGAAGGTAGTGCCATTCAGTACTTC. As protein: CASSLEGSAIQYF.

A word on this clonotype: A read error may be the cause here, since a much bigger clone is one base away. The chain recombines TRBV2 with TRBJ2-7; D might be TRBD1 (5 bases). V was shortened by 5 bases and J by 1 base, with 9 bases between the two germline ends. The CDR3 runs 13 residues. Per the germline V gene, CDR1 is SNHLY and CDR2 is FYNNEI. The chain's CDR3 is CASSTQVSYEQYF. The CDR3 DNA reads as TGTGCCAGCAGTACACAGGTATCCTACGAGCAGTACTTC. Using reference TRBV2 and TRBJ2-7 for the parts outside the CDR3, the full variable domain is EPEVTQTPSHQVTQMGQEVILRCVPISNHLYFYWYRQILGQKVEFLVSFYNNEISEKSEIFDDQFSVERPDGSNFTLKIRSTKLEDSAMYFCASSTQVSYEQYFGPGTRLTVT.

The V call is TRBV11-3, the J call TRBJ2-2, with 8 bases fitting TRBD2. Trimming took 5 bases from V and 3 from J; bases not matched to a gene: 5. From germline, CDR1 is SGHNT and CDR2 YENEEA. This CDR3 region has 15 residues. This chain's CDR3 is CASSPRLAHTGELFF. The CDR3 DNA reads TGTGCCAGCAGCCCGAGACTAGCGCACACCGGGGAGCTGTTTTTT.

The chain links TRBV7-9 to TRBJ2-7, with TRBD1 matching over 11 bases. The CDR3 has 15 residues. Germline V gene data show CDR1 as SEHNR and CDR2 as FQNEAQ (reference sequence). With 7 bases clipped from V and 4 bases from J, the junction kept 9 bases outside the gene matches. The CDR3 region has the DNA TGTGCCAGCACCTGGACAGGGGGCGCAGGATACGAGCAGTACTTC. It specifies CASTWTGGAGYEQYF.

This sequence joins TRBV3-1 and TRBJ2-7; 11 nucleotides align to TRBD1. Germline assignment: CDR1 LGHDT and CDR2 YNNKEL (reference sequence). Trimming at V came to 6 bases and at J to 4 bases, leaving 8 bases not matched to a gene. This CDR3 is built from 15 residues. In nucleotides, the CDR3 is TGTGCCAGCAGGCAGGACAGGGGGCCCCTTTACGAGCAGTACTTC. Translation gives CASRQDRGPLYEQYF.

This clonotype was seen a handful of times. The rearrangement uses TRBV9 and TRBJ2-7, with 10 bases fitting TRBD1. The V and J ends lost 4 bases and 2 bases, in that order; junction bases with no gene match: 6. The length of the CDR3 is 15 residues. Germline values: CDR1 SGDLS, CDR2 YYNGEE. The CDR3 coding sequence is TGTGCCAGCAGCTCCCCCGGGACAGGGGCCTACGAGCAGTACTTC. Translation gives CASSSPGTGAYEQYF.

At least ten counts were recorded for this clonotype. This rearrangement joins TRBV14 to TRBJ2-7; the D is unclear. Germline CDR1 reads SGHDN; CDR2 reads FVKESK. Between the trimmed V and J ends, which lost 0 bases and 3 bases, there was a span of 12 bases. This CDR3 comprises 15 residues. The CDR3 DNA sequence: TGTGCCAGCAGCCAAGATAAGAGGACCAACTACGAGCAGTACTTC. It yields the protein CASSQDKRTNYEQYF.

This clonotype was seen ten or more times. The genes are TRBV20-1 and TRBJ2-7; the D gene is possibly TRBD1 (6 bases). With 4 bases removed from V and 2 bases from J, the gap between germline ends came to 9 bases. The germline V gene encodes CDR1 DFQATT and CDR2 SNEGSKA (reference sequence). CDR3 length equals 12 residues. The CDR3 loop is CSATGTTYEQYF. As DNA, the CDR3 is TGCAGTGCTACCGGGACAACCTACGAGCAGTACTTC.

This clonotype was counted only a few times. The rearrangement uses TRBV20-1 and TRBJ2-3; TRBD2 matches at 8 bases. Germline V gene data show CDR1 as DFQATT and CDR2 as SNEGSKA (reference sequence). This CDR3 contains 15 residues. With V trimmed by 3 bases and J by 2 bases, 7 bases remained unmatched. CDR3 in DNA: TGCAGTGCTAGTGGACGGGAGGGGTTCACAGATACGCAGTATTTT. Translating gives CSASGREGFTDTQYF.

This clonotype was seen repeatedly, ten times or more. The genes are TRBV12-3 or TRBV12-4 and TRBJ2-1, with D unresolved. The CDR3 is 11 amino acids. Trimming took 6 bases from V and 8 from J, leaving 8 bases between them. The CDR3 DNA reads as TGTGCCAGCAGCTATACTGATGAGCAGTTCTTC. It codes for CASSYTDEQFF.

CDR3: CASCGTGNQPQHF. DNA for the CDR3: TGTGCCAGCTGCGGGACGGGGAATCAGCCCCAGCATTTT. The chain uses TRBV19 and TRBJ1-5, with D maybe TRBD1 (5 bases). The CDR3 has 13 residues. V was clipped by 9 bases and J by 4 bases, with 13 bases between them. Germline values: CDR1 LNHDA, CDR2 SQIVND (reference sequence). The full variable domain, in which reference TRBV19 and TRBJ1-5 provide the parts outside the CDR3, is DGGITQSPKYLFRKEGQNVTLSCEQNLNHDAMYWYRQDPGQGLRLIYYSQIVNDFQKGDIAEGYSVSREKKESFPLTVTSAQKNPTAFYLCASCGTGNQPQHFGDGTRLSIL.

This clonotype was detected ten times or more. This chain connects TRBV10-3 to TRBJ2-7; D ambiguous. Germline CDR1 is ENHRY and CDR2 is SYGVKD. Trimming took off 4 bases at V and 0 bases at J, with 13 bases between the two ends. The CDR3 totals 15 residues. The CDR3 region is CAISALGSPSYEQYF. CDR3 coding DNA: TGTGCCATCAGTGCCCTGGGCTCCCCCTCCTACGAGCAGTACTTC.

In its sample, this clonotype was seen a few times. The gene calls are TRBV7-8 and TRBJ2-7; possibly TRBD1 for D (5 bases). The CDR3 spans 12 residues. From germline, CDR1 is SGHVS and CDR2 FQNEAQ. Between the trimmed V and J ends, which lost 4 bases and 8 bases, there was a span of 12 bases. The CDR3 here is CASSSGWFKQYF. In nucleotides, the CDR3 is TGTGCCAGCAGCTCAGGGTGGTTCAAGCAGTACTTC. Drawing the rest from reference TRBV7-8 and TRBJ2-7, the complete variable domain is GAGVSQSPRYKVAKRGQDVALRCDPISGHVSLFWYQQALGQGPEFLTYFQNEAQLDKSGLPSDRFFAERPEGSVSTLKIQRTQQEDSAVYLCASSSGWFKQYFGPGTRLTVT.